A single sample gave rise to the 32 T cell receptor beta chains below, sequenced in a study of CD8 T cells in ankylosing spondylitis. In TCRdb, the 5' RACE reads were re-called with MiXCR into one record per CDR3 protein. The sample records tens of thousands of distinct CDR3 sequences, approximately 5.9% being singletons. Input material: blood, either unsorted or a sorted T cell fraction (not recorded which). The receptors here all came from a male donor with ankylosing spondylitis or in good health (not recorded which).

This clonotype was seen at least ten times. The chain recombines TRBV5-1 with TRBJ2-1, with D possibly matching TRBD2 (6 bases). This CDR3 has 14 residues. Per germline, CDR1 SGHRS and CDR2 YFSETQ. V was pared by 2 bases and J by 7 bases, with 13 bases between. CDR3 nucleotides: TGCGCCAGCAGCTTAACGAGACTAGAGAATGAGCAGTTCTTC. The encoded protein is CASSLTRLENEQFF.

The chain combines TRBV30 with TRBJ1-1; no clear D. CDR1 is GTSNPN and CDR2 is SVGIG in the germline V gene (reference sequence). Trimming cost V 0 bases and J 5 bases, with 4 bases left between them. CDR3 length equals 11 residues. This CDR3 is CAWSVGTEAFF. CDR3 bases: TGTGCCTGGAGTGTGGGGACTGAAGCTTTCTTT. Together with reference TRBV30 and TRBJ1-1, the CDR3 gives the full variable domain: SQTIHQWPATLVQPVGSPLSLECTVEGTSNPNLYWYRQAAGRGLQLLFYSVGIGQISSEVPQNLSASRPQDRQFILSSKKLLLSDSGFYLCAWSVGTEAFFGQGTRLTVV.

In its sample, this clonotype was seen many times. This chain connects TRBV6-4 to TRBJ2-1, with D unclear. The CDR3 runs 15 residues. Deletions cut 3 bases from V and 6 bases from J, with 15 bases between. The V gene's germline CDR1 is MRHNA and CDR2 SNTAGT. CDR3: CASSENGNPSNEQFF. CDR3 coding DNA: TGTGCCAGCAGTGAGAATGGAAATCCTTCCAATGAGCAGTTCTTC.

Ten or more counts support this clonotype. The chain combines TRBV5-1 with TRBJ2-5; 7 bases fit TRBD1. The V and J ends lost 0 bases and 5 bases, in that order; junction bases with no gene match: 7. The CDR3 is 15 amino acids. Germline V gene sequence: CDR1 SGHRS, CDR2 YFSETQ. The CDR3 spells CASSLGQGQGETQYF. The CDR3 region has the DNA TGCGCCAGCAGCTTGGGACAGGGTCAAGGGGAGACCCAGTACTTC.

The chain couples TRBV11-1 to TRBJ1-4, with a possible D match to TRBD1 (5 bases). Trimming cost V 5 bases and J 10 bases, with 11 bases left between them. The CDR3 spans 12 residues. Germline assignment: CDR1 SGHAT and CDR2 FQDESV (reference sequence). The CDR3 DNA reads TGTGCCAGCAGCGGGGACCGGGGAAAACTGTTTTTT. Amino acids: CASSGDRGKLFF.

There are many counts of this clonotype. The chain carries TRBV30 and TRBJ2-3; 7 bases map to TRBD1. Losses at the gene ends were 0 bases for V and 5 bases for J; bases not matched to a gene: 5. Looked up from germline, CDR1 is GTSNPN and CDR2 is SVGIG (reference sequence). The CDR3 covers 14 residues. The CDR3 bases are TGTGCCTGGAGTGTTTTAGGGGGCGGAGATACGCAGTATTTT. This encodes CAWSVLGGGDTQYF. The full variable domain, completed using reference TRBV30 and TRBJ2-3, is SQTIHQWPATLVQPVGSPLSLECTVEGTSNPNLYWYRQAAGRGLQLLFYSVGIGQISSEVPQNLSASRPQDRQFILSSKKLLLSDSGFYLCAWSVLGGGDTQYFGPGTRLTVL.

This clonotype was counted at least ten times. This chain joins TRBV6-5 and TRBJ2-5; no firm D call. Per the germline V gene, CDR1 is MNHEY and CDR2 is SVGAGI. The CDR3 consists of 14 residues. Between the trimmed V and J ends, which lost 2 bases and 5 bases, there was a span of 12 bases. DNA for the CDR3: TGTGCCAGCAGTTACGGCGTGGTTCAGGAGACCCAGTACTTC. Encoded protein: CASSYGVVQETQYF.

For this clonotype: A much more abundant neighbour one base away suggests this may be a read error. The V call is TRBV7-9, the J call TRBJ2-3, with 11 bases identical to TRBD2. This CDR3 is built from 15 residues. CDR1 is SEHNR, CDR2 FQNEAQ, per germline (reference sequence). In nucleotides, the CDR3 is TGTGACAGCATCCCGGAGACTAGCGGGAAAGATACGCAGTATTTT. Its protein is CDSIPETSGKDTQYF.

Many counts were recorded for this clonotype. The V call is TRBV20-1, the J call TRBJ2-7; 9 bases match TRBD2. Germline V gene lookup returns CDR1 DFQATT and CDR2 SNEGSKA (reference sequence). Unmatched junction bases numbered 9, after V lost 3 bases and J lost 0 bases. This CDR3 is built from 16 residues. The CDR3 DNA follows: TGCAGTGCTAGTCCTTCTAGCGGGGAGAGCTCCTACGAGCAGTACTTC. Protein sequence: CSASPSSGESSYEQYF.

Ten or more counts support this clonotype. This rearrangement joins TRBV28 to TRBJ2-1, with TRBD1 identical over 9 bases. The J segment lost 4 bases and the V segment lost 6 bases, leaving 10 bases of the junction unmatched. This CDR3 has 16 residues. From germline, CDR1 is MDHEN and CDR2 SYDVKM. The CDR3 DNA reads as TGTGCCAGCAGGACCCCTTGGGGACAGGGATACAATGAGCAGTTCTTC. Its protein product is CASRTPWGQGYNEQFF.

This clonotype was observed at least ten times. The CDR3 nucleotides read TGTGCCTGCAAACCTCGGGGCAGGGCATCTGAAGCTTTCTTT. Translation gives CACKPRGRASEAFF. The rearrangement uses TRBV30 and TRBJ1-1, with D perhaps TRBD1 (5 bases). Germline CDR1 GTSNPN, CDR2 SVGIG (reference sequence). V gave up 6 bases and J gave up 6 bases, with 20 bases separating them. CDR3 size: 14 residues.

The sample holds many counts of this clonotype. The chain recombines TRBV6-1 with TRBJ2-6, with D uncertain. This CDR3 comprises 14 residues. The V gene's germline CDR1 is MNHNS and CDR2 SASEGT. The germline V and J ends were trimmed by 6 bases and 9 bases, with 15 bases remaining between them. The CDR3 is CASSPGPTNNVLTF. In nucleotides, the CDR3 is TGTGCCAGCAGCCCCGGACCTACTAACAACGTCCTGACTTTC.

This clonotype has at least ten counts. The rearrangement uses TRBV19 and TRBJ2-1, with 9 bases matching TRBD2. The V gene end was trimmed by 6 bases and the J gene end by 6 bases; junction bases not matched to a gene: 12. This CDR3 comprises 16 residues. The germline CDR1 and CDR2 sequences are LNHDA and SQIVND (reference sequence). This chain's CDR3 is CASSQGWVAGANEQFF. DNA for the CDR3: TGTGCCAGTAGCCAGGGTTGGGTAGCGGGAGCCAATGAGCAGTTCTTC.

This clonotype was seen at least ten times. V and J are TRBV4-2 and TRBJ1-2; TRBD1 is a possible D gene (6 bases). Trimming removed 6 bases from V and 0 bases from J, with 17 bases in between. Germline CDR1 and CDR2: LGHNA and YNFKEQ. The CDR3 extends over 16 amino acids. DNA of the CDR3: TGTGCCAGCAGGCCCCTTTTGCGGGGGCCTAACTATGGCTACACCTTC. Encoded protein: CASRPLLRGPNYGYTF.

At least ten counts were recorded for this clonotype. This CDR3 reads CASNVVAGALETQYF. Here the CDR3 DNA reads TGTGCCAGCAACGTAGTAGCAGGGGCCTTAGAGACCCAGTACTTC. This sequence joins TRBV12-3 or TRBV12-4 and TRBJ2-5, with a weak D call TRBD1 (6 bases). The V end lost 7 bases, the J end lost 4 bases, and 19 bases lay between the germline ends. The CDR3 is 15 residues long.

In this sample, this clonotype turned up many times. The gene calls are TRBV7-9 and TRBJ2-5; the D call may be TRBD1 or TRBD2 (5 bases each). V was cut by 3 bases and J by 0 bases, with 14 bases left in between. Germline values: CDR1 SEHNR, CDR2 FQNEAQ (reference sequence). This CDR3 is built from 16 residues. CDR3 coding DNA: TGTGCCAGCAGCTTGGGACGGCCGGTGTACCAAGAGACCCAGTACTTC. Its translation: CASSLGRPVYQETQYF.

This clonotype was detected ten times or more. The chain employs TRBV20-1 and TRBJ2-5; perhaps D is TRBD1 or TRBD2 (5 bases each). Germline loops: CDR1 DFQATT, CDR2 SNEGSKA (reference sequence). The length of the CDR3 is 14 residues. The ends were cut back, 3 bases at V and 0 bases at J, with 11 bases in the middle. The CDR3 is CSASTRQYQETQYF. The CDR3 bases are TGCAGTGCTAGCACTAGACAGTACCAAGAGACCCAGTACTTC.

This clonotype was recorded many times. V is TRBV20-1 and J is TRBJ2-1, with unresolved D. The V gene lost 3 bases and the J gene lost 0 bases, with 12 bases spanning the gap. Germline V gene sequence: CDR1 DFQATT, CDR2 SNEGSKA (reference sequence). This CDR3 contains 15 residues. CDR3 DNA sequence: TGCAGTGCTAGGCCTGGTCGGAGCTCCTACAATGAGCAGTTCTTC. It is translated as CSARPGRSSYNEQFF.

This clonotype was seen repeatedly, ten times or more. V is TRBV6-5 and J is TRBJ2-7; D gene ambiguous. Germline V gives CDR1 MNHEY, CDR2 SVGAGI. V was trimmed by 0 bases and J by 5 bases, leaving 11 bases between them. The length of the CDR3 is 14 residues. The CDR3 DNA reads as TGTGCCAGCAGTTACTCGGTCGGAAGGGACGAGCAGTACTTC. Amino acid sequence: CASSYSVGRDEQYF.

In its sample, this clonotype was seen many times. CDR3 sequence reads: CASSPGGEHEQYF. CDR3 nucleotides: TGTGCCAGCAGCCCAGGGGGGGAACACGAGCAGTACTTC. This rearrangement joins TRBV7-8 to TRBJ2-7; either TRBD1 or TRBD2 may fit D (7 bases each). This CDR3 spans 13 amino acids. V dropped 5 bases and J dropped 5 bases, with 13 bases sitting between them. Germline loops: CDR1 SGHVS, CDR2 FQNEAQ.

This clonotype was seen repeatedly, ten times or more. This chain uses TRBV9 with TRBJ2-2; 8 nucleotides agree with TRBD2. V lost 1 base, J lost 8 bases, and 7 bases stayed unmatched. Germline V gene sequence: CDR1 SGDLS, CDR2 YYNGEE. The CDR3 loop spans 15 amino acids. The CDR3 nucleotides are TGTGCCAGCAGCGTACGGACTAGCCCTAAGGGGGAGCTGTTTTTT. Residues: CASSVRTSPKGELFF. Together with reference TRBV9 and TRBJ2-2, the CDR3 gives the full variable domain: DSGVTQTPKHLITATGQRVTLRCSPRSGDLSVYWYQQSLDQGLQFLIQYYNGEERAKGNILERFSAQQFPDLHSELNLSSLELGDSALYFCASSVRTSPKGELFFGEGSRLTVL.

At least ten counts were recorded for this clonotype. The V call is TRBV21-1, the J call TRBJ2-3; the table's D call TRBD2 went unverified against the DNA. TRBV21-1 represents a pseudogene. This CDR3 comprises 17 residues. CDR3 coding DNA: TGTGCCAGCAGCCCCAGCTCGACATTCGGGCCCACAGATACGCAGTATTTT. Its protein is CASSPSSTFGPTDTQYF.

This clonotype was seen repeatedly, ten times or more. The rearrangement joins TRBV20-1 to TRBJ2-7, with D possibly matching TRBD2 (6 bases). This CDR3 contains 14 residues. The germline V gene encodes CDR1 DFQATT and CDR2 SNEGSKA (reference sequence). V lost 5 bases, J lost 3 bases, and 17 bases lay in between. The CDR3 is CSASRGEVLYEQYF. The CDR3 region has the DNA TGCAGTGCTTCTCGCGGGGAGGTCCTCTACGAGCAGTACTTC.

The sample holds many counts of this clonotype. The chain recombines TRBV5-1 with TRBJ2-4; D call uncertain. The V end lost 7 bases, the J end lost 0 bases, and 8 bases lay between the germline ends. The germline V gene encodes CDR1 SGHRS and CDR2 YFSETQ. The length of the CDR3 is 13 residues. CDR3 bases: TGCGCCAGCCAGGACCTAGCCAAAAACATTCAGTACTTC. It codes for CASQDLAKNIQYF. The full variable domain, its missing parts supplied by reference TRBV5-1 and TRBJ2-4, is KAGVTQTPRYLIKTRGQQVTLSCSPISGHRSVSWYQQTPGQGLQFLFEYFSETQRNKGNFPGRFSGRQFSNSRSEMNVSTLELGDSALYLCASQDLAKNIQYFGAGTRLSVL.

In its sample, this clonotype was seen many times. CDR3 nucleotides: TGCAGTGCTAGAGTCAACAGGGTATGGACTGAAGCTTTCTTT. This codes for CSARVNRVWTEAFF. The rearrangement uses TRBV20-1 and TRBJ1-1, with D possibly TRBD1 on 6 matching bases. The V end was cut by 1 base, the J end by 5 bases, with 14 bases between. This CDR3 has 14 amino acids. CDR1 and CDR2 (germline): DFQATT, SNEGSKA (reference sequence).

The table lists this clonotype with many counts. The V and J genes are TRBV29-1 and TRBJ2-7; D gene uncertain. The ends were cut back, 4 bases at V and 5 bases at J, with 24 bases in the middle. CDR1 is SQVTM and CDR2 is ANQGSEA in the germline V gene. The CDR3 sequence is 16 residues long. For the CDR3, the DNA is TGCAGCGTTGGTTCCCTCATGGACCGTCGGTACCACGAGCAGTACTTC. Protein sequence: CSVGSLMDRRYHEQYF.

This clonotype came up many times. V is TRBV20-1 and J is TRBJ1-2; no reliable D call. Trimming left V 4 bases short and J 1 base short, with 7 bases between. CDR3 size: 12 residues. CDR1 and CDR2 (germline): DFQATT, SNEGSKA (reference sequence). The CDR3 region is CSATHLNYGYTF. CDR3 sequence (DNA): TGCAGTGCTACCCACCTTAACTATGGCTACACCTTC.

In this sample, this clonotype turned up many times. The gene calls are TRBV30 and TRBJ1-5; 7 bases fit TRBD1. Germline V gene lookup returns CDR1 GTSNPN and CDR2 SVGIG (reference sequence). V lost 0 bases and J lost 6; bases outside the gene matches: 2. The CDR3 is 13 residues long. CDR3 bases: TGTGCCTGGAGTGTACAGGGGCGTCAGCCCCAGCATTTT. Amino acid sequence: CAWSVQGRQPQHF.

This clonotype showed up many times. The rearrangement links TRBV12-3 or TRBV12-4 to TRBJ1-2; possibly TRBD1 for D (5 bases). The V gene lost 2 bases and the J gene lost 8 bases, with 15 bases spanning the gap. The CDR3 spans 14 residues. The CDR3 loop is CASSLQGRPIGYTF. DNA for the CDR3: TGTGCCAGCAGTTTACAGGGAAGGCCTATAGGCTACACCTTC.

The sample holds many counts of this clonotype. V is TRBV28 and J is TRBJ1-1; D is possibly TRBD1 (5 bases). Trimming left V 3 bases short and J 0 bases short, with 8 bases between. The CDR3 spans 14 residues. Germline CDR1 MDHEN, CDR2 SYDVKM. The DNA of the CDR3 is TGTGCCAGCAGTTTGACAGAGATGAACACTGAAGCTTTCTTT. Amino acid sequence: CASSLTEMNTEAFF.

V is TRBV5-1 and J is TRBJ1-1, with no clear D. V lost 5 bases and J 1 base, leaving 12 bases between the germline ends. CDR1 and CDR2 (germline): SGHRS, YFSETQ. CDR3 length equals 14 residues. CDR3: CASRYLSKNTEAFF. As DNA, the CDR3 is TGCGCCAGCAGATACCTATCCAAGAACACTGAAGCTTTCTTT. Filled out from reference TRBV5-1 and TRBJ1-1, the complete variable domain reads KAGVTQTPRYLIKTRGQQVTLSCSPISGHRSVSWYQQTPGQGLQFLFEYFSETQRNKGNFPGRFSGRQFSNSRSEMNVSTLELGDSALYLCASRYLSKNTEAFFGQGTRLTVV.

The sample holds many counts of this clonotype. V and J are TRBV5-1 and TRBJ2-1; 9 bases map to TRBD2. From germline, CDR1 is SGHRS and CDR2 YFSETQ. CDR3 length: 14 amino acids. V was clipped by 3 bases and J by 7 bases; unmatched bases: 5. CDR3 in amino acids: CASSWGLARNEQFF. DNA for the CDR3: TGCGCCAGCAGCTGGGGACTAGCCAGAAATGAGCAGTTCTTC.